The clone carrying this TCR beta chain appeared once. CDR1 is MNHEY, CDR2 SMNVEV, per germline (reference sequence). Trimming left V 0 bases short and J 1 base short, with 11 bases between. This CDR3 comprises 16 residues. The data were produced by immunoSEQ multiplex PCR, yet TCRdb's version contains in-frame clones alone and is incomplete. Of some 30,000 clones listed, roughly 86% are singletons. This sample is drawn from a study of OX40 agonist ivuxolimab in advanced cancers. Background on the study: Age averaged 60 years (range about 20 to 79), and 82.7% were male.

J is TRBJ2-3 and V is TRBV27, with D possibly TRBD2 on 6 matching bases. This receptor was obtained from an adult with an advanced solid tumor such as melanoma, head and neck, liver or kidney cancer. This material consisted of CD4+ or CD8+ T cells sorted from blood, taken in a trial of the OX40 agonist ivuxolimab. The CDR3: CASSLSAGSGTDTQYF. CDR3 sequence (DNA): TGTGCCAGCAGTTTATCTGCGGGGTCTGGCACAGATACGCAGTATTTT.